A single sample is the source of the 17 T cell receptor beta chains below, sequenced in a study of cytomegalovirus exposure and HLA in healthy donors listed by TCRdb under 2017. Libraries were prepared through the immunoSEQ multiplex PCR assay. A mixture of 60 forward primers for TCR Vbeta segments and 13 reverse primers for TCR Jbeta segments was used in the multiplex PCR. The table was pulled from immuneACCESS by TCRdb, which kept in-frame rearrangements only. Such tables lose some clones; where checked, under half of the loss comes from unresolved V genes, and the rest has no known cause. Within this sample are about 190,000 clones, with more than 75% of them counted one time only. 13% to 15% of the sample is taken by the ten largest. Sequencing was done on a sample of PBMCs. The receptors derive from a woman in her 30s in good health and CMV-seropositive.

In this sample, this clone turned up once. This chain uses TRBV7-9 with TRBJ2-3; no reliable D call. Trimming stripped 2 bases from V and 0 bases from J, with 6 bases between. CDR3 length: 14 amino acids. Germline assignment: CDR1 SEHNR and CDR2 FQNEAQ (reference sequence). CDR3 residues: CASSLSRSTDTQYF. CDR3 DNA: TGTGCCAGCAGCTTATCCCGGAGCACAGATACGCAGTATTTT.

This clone occurred once. Within the sample, other DNA sequences also encode this same CDR3. The chain is built from TRBV6-1 and TRBJ1-5; 7 bases match TRBD1. The CDR3 is 15 amino acids. The V and J ends lost 6 bases and 3 bases, in that order; junction bases with no gene match: 8. Germline CDR1 is MNHNS and CDR2 is SASEGT. CDR3 protein: CASSPDRDINQPQHF. Written as DNA, the CDR3 is TGTGCCAGCAGCCCTGACAGGGATATCAATCAGCCCCAGCATTTT.

The sample holds one count of this clone. This chain connects TRBV30 to TRBJ1-1, with D perhaps TRBD1 (5 bases). There are 11 residues in the CDR3. Germline CDR1 is GTSNPN and CDR2 is SVGIG (reference sequence). V was clipped by 4 bases and J by 5 bases, with 8 bases between them. DNA of the CDR3: TGTGCCTGGACAGGGTGGACTGAAGCTTTCTTT. Translation gives CAWTGWTEAFF.

This clone was observed once. This chain's CDR3 is CASSRTGANTEAFF. The CDR3 DNA sequence: TGTGCCAGCAGCCGGACAGGCGCAAACACTGAAGCTTTCTTT. The chain recombines TRBV5-6 with TRBJ1-1; 7 nucleotides align to TRBD1. The CDR3 extends over 14 amino acids. Germline CDR1 and CDR2: SGHDT and YYEEEE. Losses at the gene ends were 4 bases for V and 2 bases for J; bases not matched to a gene: 5.

The chain joins TRBV5-1 to TRBJ2-7; TRBD2 might be the D (6 bases). The CDR3 is made up of 13 amino acids. Looked up from germline, CDR1 is SGHRS and CDR2 is YFSETQ. Trimming removed 1 base at V and 3 bases at J, with 8 bases between. The DNA for the CDR3 is TGCGCCAGCAGCTTGCAGGAGGGCTACGAGCAGTACTTC. Amino acids: CASSLQEGYEQYF.

This sequence joins TRBV18 and TRBJ2-4, with TRBD1 matching 7 bases. V dropped 2 bases and J dropped 4; count of bases not matched to a gene: 5. The CDR3 has 15 residues. The germline gives CDR1 KGHSH, CDR2 LQKENI. The DNA of the CDR3 is TGTGCCAGCTCACCAACCGGGACAGTAAAAAACATTCAGTACTTC. Translated: CASSPTGTVKNIQYF.

This clone was seen a few times. J is TRBJ2-7 and V is TRBV14, with D possibly matching TRBD2 (5 bases). With 4 bases removed from V and 3 bases from J, the gap between germline ends came to 25 bases. Per germline, CDR1 SGHDN and CDR2 FVKESK. This CDR3 is 18 amino acids long. The CDR3 here is CASSLPGRRSGWIYEQYF. In DNA, the CDR3 is TGTGCCAGCAGCCTCCCCGGGCGTCGATCGGGGTGGATCTACGAGCAGTACTTC. The variable domain in full, completed from reference TRBV14 and TRBJ2-7, reads EAGVTQFPSHSVIEKGQTVTLRCDPISGHDNLYWYRRVMGKEIKFLLHFVKESKQDESGMPNNRFLAERTGGTYSTLKVQPAELEDSGVYFCASSLPGRRSGWIYEQYFGPGTRLTVT.

V gene TRBV10-3 combines with J gene TRBJ1-2; D gene ambiguous. V was pared by 8 bases and J by 0 bases, with 13 bases between. The CDR3 consists of 14 residues. Looked up from germline, CDR1 is ENHRY and CDR2 is SYGVKD. The CDR3 nucleotides read TGTGCCATCCGGCAGACCGGGGCTAACTATGGCTACACCTTC. This codes for CAIRQTGANYGYTF.

The chain uses TRBV5-4 and TRBJ2-3, with 7 bases lining up with TRBD1. The CDR3 has 16 residues. Germline CDR1 is SGHNT and CDR2 is YYREEE (reference sequence). V lost 4 bases and J lost 1; bases outside the gene matches: 9. The DNA for the CDR3 is TGTGCCAGCAGCCTATTACAGGGGATCGGCACAGATACGCAGTATTTT. This gives the protein CASSLLQGIGTDTQYF.

This clone showed up just a few times. The chain couples TRBV4-1 to TRBJ1-4, with no clear D. The germline CDR1 and CDR2 sequences are MGHRA and YSYEKL. The germline V and J ends were trimmed by 0 bases and 8 bases, with 16 bases remaining between them. This CDR3 is 16 amino acids long. CDR3: CASSQDNSIAREKLFF. The CDR3 nucleotides read TGCGCCAGCAGCCAAGATAATAGTATCGCACGGGAAAAACTGTTTTTT.

The genes are TRBV9 and TRBJ1-5; D is uncertain. The CDR3 covers 17 residues. V was trimmed by 0 bases and J by 6 bases, leaving 19 bases between them. Germline lookup yields CDR1 SGDLS and CDR2 YYNGEE. The CDR3 sequence is CASSVEVRQINGQPQHF. The CDR3 coding sequence is TGTGCCAGCAGCGTAGAGGTCAGGCAGATCAACGGTCAGCCCCAGCATTTT.

This clone showed up just a few times. This chain joins TRBV4-1 and TRBJ2-1; D is uncertain. CDR1 is MGHRA, CDR2 YSYEKL, per germline. The CDR3 is made up of 15 amino acids. V lost 2 bases and J lost 5, with 13 bases in between. The CDR3 coding sequence is TGCGCCAGCAGCCAATTTGGTCTAGGAGACAATGAGCAGTTCTTC. Residues: CASSQFGLGDNEQFF.

This chain joins TRBV6-5 and TRBJ1-2; 7 bases line up with TRBD1. The CDR3 runs 14 residues. Unmatched junction bases numbered 9, after V lost 4 bases and J lost 7 bases. Germline V CDR1 and CDR2: MNHEY, SVGAGI. CDR3 region: CASSFLQGFIGYTF. CDR3 nucleotide sequence: TGTGCCAGCAGTTTCCTACAGGGGTTTATTGGCTACACCTTC.

CDR3 nucleotide sequence: TGCGCCAGCAGCCAAGATGGCAGGGGCCACCCCCAGCATTTT. Amino acids: CASSQDGRGHPQHF. This chain uses TRBV4-1 with TRBJ1-5; the D gene is possibly TRBD1 (6 bases). With 0 bases removed from V and 10 bases from J, the gap between germline ends came to 13 bases. Germline assignment: CDR1 MGHRA and CDR2 YSYEKL. This CDR3 is 14 amino acids long.

The J gene is TRBJ2-7, the V gene TRBV28, with 14 positions matching TRBD2. In germline, CDR1 is MDHEN, CDR2 SYDVKM. The CDR3 extends over 16 amino acids. Trimming at V came to 0 bases and at J to 6 bases, leaving 4 bases not matched to a gene. Written as DNA, the CDR3 is TGTGCCAGCAGTTTATGGGGACTAGCGGGAGTGGGCGAGCAGTACTTC. This gives the protein CASSLWGLAGVGEQYF.

This clone was picked up a small number of times. The same CDR3 can be traced to other DNA sequences in this sample. The V call is TRBV2, the J call TRBJ2-7; 7 bases map to TRBD2. Trimming took 6 bases from V and 5 from J; bases not matched to a gene: 1. The CDR3 totals 11 residues. Germline CDR1 reads SNHLY; CDR2 reads FYNNEI. CDR3 sequence reads: CASRGGDEQYF. The CDR3 region has the DNA TGTGCCAGCAGGGGGGGGGACGAGCAGTACTTC.

The chain uses TRBV2 and TRBJ2-4, with 10 nucleotides matching TRBD1. Germline V lookup: CDR1 SNHLY, CDR2 FYNNEI. Losses at the gene ends were 6 bases for V and 1 base for J; bases not matched to a gene: 15. This CDR3 is 19 amino acids long. The CDR3: CASRSSGQGTLTAKNIQYF. CDR3 nucleotide sequence: TGTGCCAGCAGAAGTTCGGGACAGGGGACATTAACGGCCAAAAACATTCAGTACTTC.